A single sample gave rise to the 26 T cell receptor beta chains below, sequenced in a study of T cells in Graves' hyperthyroidism and ophthalmopathy. Template material for amplifying TCR beta CDR3 regions consisted of RNA transcripts. The HTBI primer set served for first-round RT-PCR of the TCR CDR3. TCRdb passed the multiplex PCR reads through MiXCR, listing each CDR3 protein once. The data hold fewer than 350,000 distinct CDR3 sequences, with more than 10% observed a single time. The sample was blood. These receptors were collected from a woman aged 30 to 39 with Graves' hyperthyroidism that later progressed to Graves' ophthalmopathy.

This clonotype was detected ten times or more. This rearrangement joins TRBV27 to TRBJ2-3; 7 bases are a match to TRBD1. This CDR3 contains 14 residues. V shed 5 bases and J 3 bases; nucleotides not matched to a gene: 5. Germline assignment: CDR1 MNHEY and CDR2 SMNVEV (reference sequence). The CDR3 sequence is CASSTPDRTDTQYF. CDR3 DNA: TGTGCCAGCAGTACCCCGGACAGGACAGATACGCAGTATTTT.

V is TRBV25-1 and J is TRBJ2-3; TRBD1 or TRBD2 may be the D gene (6 bases each). Germline V CDR1 and CDR2: MGHDK, SYGVNS. The V end lost 1 base, the J end lost 1 base, and 12 bases lay between the germline ends. The CDR3 runs 16 residues. DNA for the CDR3: TGTGCCAGCAGTGAATGGGGGGCTAGCGGCACAGATACGCAGTATTTT. Protein product: CASSEWGASGTDTQYF.

V and J are TRBV6-2 or TRBV6-3 and TRBJ2-7; D might be TRBD1 (5 bases). Trimming cost V 4 bases and J 3 bases, with 10 bases left between them. Germline CDR1 reads MNHEY; CDR2 reads SVGEGT. The CDR3 is made up of 13 amino acids. The CDR3 spells CASSFDRGYEQYF. The CDR3 DNA follows: TGTGCCAGCAGTTTTGACAGAGGCTACGAGCAGTACTTC.

This clonotype was observed a few times. This chain uses TRBV18 with TRBJ2-2, with 8 nucleotides matching TRBD2. Germline CDR1 reads KGHSH; CDR2 reads LQKENI. The CDR3 runs to 15 residues. Trimming at V came to 6 bases and at J to 6 bases, leaving 9 bases not matched to a gene. The CDR3 region has the DNA TGTGCCAGCTCCCCCCGGACTAGCATTTCCGGGGAGCTGTTTTTT. It codes for CASSPRTSISGELFF. Drawing the rest from reference TRBV18 and TRBJ2-2, the complete variable domain is NAGVMQNPRHLVRRRGQEARLRCSPMKGHSHVYWYRQLPEEGLKFMVYLQKENIIDESGMPKERFSAEFPKEGPSILRIQQVVRGDSAAYFCASSPRTSISGELFFGEGSRLTVL.

This clonotype was seen repeatedly, ten times or more. This chain connects TRBV12-3 or TRBV12-4 to TRBJ2-7, with D hard to call. Deletions cut 2 bases from V and 4 bases from J, with 12 bases between. There are 14 residues in the CDR3. The CDR3 is CASSLISDLYEQYF. The CDR3 DNA sequence: TGTGCCAGCAGTTTAATATCAGACCTATACGAGCAGTACTTC.

This clonotype occurred many times. This chain connects TRBV18 to TRBJ2-3, with D unclear. The CDR3 totals 15 residues. The germline V gene encodes CDR1 KGHSH and CDR2 LQKENI. Trimming removed 0 bases from V and 2 bases from J, with 9 bases in between. CDR3 loop: CASSPPVSYTDTQYF. CDR3 bases: TGTGCCAGCTCACCACCGGTCTCTTACACAGATACGCAGTATTTT.

This clonotype was seen repeatedly, ten times or more. CDR3 loop: CAWKAVTNTEAFF. The CDR3, as DNA: TGTGCCTGGAAGGCAGTGACGAACACTGAAGCTTTCTTT. The chain joins TRBV30 to TRBJ1-1, with D uncertain. The CDR3 covers 13 residues. Trimming pared 4 bases from V and 1 base from J, leaving 10 bases between. Germline lookup yields CDR1 GTSNPN and CDR2 SVGIG (reference sequence). Supplemented by reference TRBV30 and TRBJ1-1, the full variable domain reads SQTIHQWPATLVQPVGSPLSLECTVEGTSNPNLYWYRQAAGRGLQLLFYSVGIGQISSEVPQNLSASRPQDRQFILSSKKLLLSDSGFYLCAWKAVTNTEAFFGQGTRLTVV.

The chain recombines TRBV9 with TRBJ2-3, with D perhaps matching TRBD1 or TRBD2 (6 bases each). The germline V and J ends were trimmed by 3 bases and 0 bases, with 11 bases remaining between them. CDR1 and CDR2 from the germline V gene are SGDLS and YYNGEE. This CDR3 spans 15 amino acids. The CDR3 coding sequence is TGTGCCAGCAGCGCGGAGGGGGTGAGCACAGATACGCAGTATTTT. Translated, it gives CASSAEGVSTDTQYF. The entire variable domain, with the rest obtained from reference TRBV9 and TRBJ2-3, is as follows: DSGVTQTPKHLITATGQRVTLRCSPRSGDLSVYWYQQSLDQGLQFLIQYYNGEERAKGNILERFSAQQFPDLHSELNLSSLELGDSALYFCASSAEGVSTDTQYFGPGTRLTVL.

As concerns this clonotype: A read error may be the cause here, since a much bigger clone is one base away. This rearrangement joins TRBV20-1 to TRBJ2-2; TRBD2 might be the D (6 bases). The CDR3 has 14 amino acids. CDR1 is DFQATT, CDR2 SNEGSKA, per germline (reference sequence). Trimming shortened V by 6 bases and J by 8 bases, and 19 bases separated the two germline ends. Here the CDR3 DNA reads TGCAGTGCCGCCGGGACTGCCTTGGGGGGGGAGCTGTTTTTT. It is translated as CSAAGTALGGELFF.

This clonotype was recorded at least ten times. This rearrangement joins TRBV6-2 or TRBV6-3 to TRBJ1-1, with D possibly TRBD1 on 5 matching bases. The CDR3 sequence is 16 residues long. V gave up 5 bases and J gave up 6 bases, with 22 bases separating them. From germline, CDR1 is MNHEY and CDR2 SVGEGT. CDR3 nucleotide sequence: TGTGCCAGCAGTGGCACCGGGGACGAACCCGGGGCTGAAGCTTTCTTT. It encodes CASSGTGDEPGAEAFF.

This clonotype was counted ten times or more. This chain connects TRBV12-3 or TRBV12-4 to TRBJ2-2; tentative D call: TRBD2 (5 bases). This CDR3 spans 14 amino acids. With 5 bases removed from V and 3 bases from J, the gap between germline ends came to 10 bases. The CDR3 DNA follows: TGTGCCAGCAGTCCGGACTCCCACACCGGGGAGCTGTTTTTT. Translating it yields CASSPDSHTGELFF.

The sample holds a few counts of this clonotype. A read error may be the cause here, since a much bigger clone is one base away. The CDR3 DNA reads as TGTGCCAGCAGCTTAGCGGCCCGGATTTACGGGCAGTACTTC. Encoded protein: CASSLAARIYGQYF. V gene TRBV7-9 combines with J gene TRBJ2-7; unclear D gene. The CDR3 spans 14 residues. CDR1 is SEHNR, CDR2 FQNEAQ, per germline (reference sequence).

This clonotype occurred many times. The gene calls are TRBV7-9 and TRBJ1-1, with D hard to call. CDR3 length: 12 residues. V lost 4 bases, J lost 8 bases, and 11 bases lay in between. The germline V gene encodes CDR1 SEHNR and CDR2 FQNEAQ (reference sequence). The CDR3 coding sequence is TGTGCCAGCAGCTCCACGAAGTCCGAAGCTTTCTTT. Its protein product is CASSSTKSEAFF.

The chain couples TRBV18 to TRBJ1-5, with D possibly TRBD1 on 5 matching bases. There are 16 residues in the CDR3. V lost 2 bases, J lost 0 bases, and 11 bases lay in between. From germline, CDR1 is KGHSH and CDR2 LQKENI. CDR3 sequence (DNA): TGTGCCAGCTCACCAGGGGCGCCTGATAGCAATCAGCCCCAGCATTTT. Translating it yields CASSPGAPDSNQPQHF.

This clonotype was recorded at least ten times. This chain links TRBV4-1 with TRBJ1-1, with unresolved D. V shed 0 bases and J shed 3 bases, with 5 bases lying between them. CDR3 length equals 13 residues. CDR1 and CDR2 from the germline V gene are MGHRA and YSYEKL. CDR3 in amino acids: CASSQDGYTEAFF. CDR3 nucleotide sequence: TGCGCCAGCAGCCAAGACGGGTACACTGAAGCTTTCTTT.

This clonotype was picked up a small number of times. The V and J genes are TRBV19 and TRBJ2-1; D gene ambiguous. This CDR3 is built from 12 residues. V lost 5 bases and J lost 11, with 13 bases in between. Looked up from germline, CDR1 is LNHDA and CDR2 is SQIVND (reference sequence). The CDR3 here is CASSSSGVKQFF. The CDR3 coding sequence is TGTGCCAGTAGTTCCTCGGGTGTCAAGCAGTTCTTC.

This clonotype has a count of ten or more. V and J are TRBV7-2 and TRBJ2-5; tentative D call: TRBD2 (5 bases). The V gene's germline CDR1 is SGHTA and CDR2 FQGNSA. Trimming took off 5 bases at V and 7 bases at J, with 14 bases between the two ends. This CDR3 has 13 amino acids. The DNA for the CDR3 is TGTGCCAGCAGCACAGAGAGGGTCGGGACCCAGTACTTC. This translates into CASSTERVGTQYF.

Concerning this clonotype: The missing conserved phenylalanine or tryptophan at the end of this CDR3 makes a read error likely. This chain uses TRBV12-3 or TRBV12-4 with TRBJ2-2; D uncertain. Trimming took off 10 bases at V and 2 bases at J, with 11 bases between the two ends. The CDR3 consists of 13 residues. The CDR3 region has the DNA TGTGCCACCATCGACAAAAACACCGGGGAGCTGTTTCTT. Translation: CATIDKNTGELFL.

This clonotype was detected a few times. The V gene is TRBV19, the J gene TRBJ1-6; D remains ambiguous. V lost 1 base and J lost 10, with 14 bases in between. The CDR3 is made up of 15 amino acids. From germline, CDR1 is LNHDA and CDR2 SQIVND (reference sequence). The CDR3 sequence: CASSIGVEVNSPLHF. DNA of the CDR3: TGTGCCAGTAGTATAGGTGTCGAAGTTAACTCACCCCTCCACTTT.

This clonotype has at least ten counts. The CDR3 here is CASSIVGTQQETQYF. CDR3 bases: TGTGCCAGTAGTATAGTCGGGACACAACAAGAGACCCAGTACTTC. This chain connects TRBV19 to TRBJ2-5, with a weak D call TRBD1 (6 bases). Trimming cost V 1 base and J 2 bases, with 11 bases left between them. CDR3 length: 15 residues. Germline values: CDR1 LNHDA, CDR2 SQIVND (reference sequence).

The chain joins TRBV19 to TRBJ2-1; D not certain. The CDR3 is 12 residues long. Looked up from germline, CDR1 is LNHDA and CDR2 is SQIVND (reference sequence). V lost 10 bases and J 4 bases, leaving 11 bases between the germline ends. This chain's CDR3 is CAISDGYNEQFF. CDR3 bases: TGTGCCATCTCGGACGGGTACAATGAGCAGTTCTTC. Supplemented by reference TRBV19 and TRBJ2-1, the full variable domain reads DGGITQSPKYLFRKEGQNVTLSCEQNLNHDAMYWYRQDPGQGLRLIYYSQIVNDFQKGDIAEGYSVSREKKESFPLTVTSAQKNPTAFYLCAISDGYNEQFFGPGTRLTVL.

The V call is TRBV12-3 or TRBV12-4, the J call TRBJ1-2; D gene unclear. This CDR3 comprises 13 residues. Trimming pared 6 bases from V and 2 bases from J, leaving 10 bases between. The CDR3 nucleotides read TGTGCCAGCAGCAACACTCGAAACTATGGCTACACCTTC. It specifies CASSNTRNYGYTF.

This sequence joins TRBV5-1 and TRBJ1-1; possibly TRBD1 for D (5 bases). Germline V CDR1 and CDR2: SGHRS, YFSETQ. The ends were cut back, 0 bases at V and 5 bases at J, with 17 bases in the middle. The CDR3 is 16 amino acids. The CDR3 sequence: CASSLDPLGDGTEAFF. In nucleotides, the CDR3 is TGCGCCAGCAGCTTGGACCCCTTGGGGGACGGGACTGAAGCTTTCTTT.

On this clonotype: This may come from a read error, since a much larger clone is one base off. The chain is built from TRBV6-1 and TRBJ2-7, with 8 bases aligning to TRBD1. Germline trimming cut 7 bases from V and 7 bases from J; bases unmatched to any gene: 12. The CDR3 is made up of 14 amino acids. Germline V gene data show CDR1 as MNHNS and CDR2 as SASEGT. CDR3 in DNA: TGTGCCAGCACTCTCGGCAGGGGGCTTTATGAGCAGTACTTC. Amino acid sequence: CASTLGRGLYEQYF.

This clonotype has a count of ten or more. The V gene is TRBV6-5, the J gene TRBJ2-7; D possibly corresponds to TRBD1 (6 bases). V lost 2 bases and J 6 bases, leaving 11 bases between the germline ends. The CDR3 sequence is 13 residues long. CDR1 is MNHEY and CDR2 is SVGAGI in the germline V gene. The CDR3, as DNA: TGTGCCAGCAGTTACCCTACAGGGTCCGAGCAGTACTTC. This encodes CASSYPTGSEQYF.

This clonotype was observed at least ten times. The J gene is TRBJ1-1, the V gene TRBV20-1; unclear D gene. This CDR3 has 14 amino acids. CDR1 and CDR2 (germline): DFQATT, SNEGSKA (reference sequence). The ends were cut back, 3 bases at V and 4 bases at J, with 15 bases in the middle. The CDR3, as DNA: TGCAGTGCTAGTCTCTTCGACGGCGGCACTGAAGCTTTCTTT. Translating it yields CSASLFDGGTEAFF.